The sequence of this TCR beta chain was determined in a study of T cell repertoires in cytomegalovirus infection. Study background: The authors used CMV epitopes that were HLA-C-restricted (recently identified) and HLA-B-restricted (well studied). Indicated by public TCR beta signatures were CMV infection and matching HLA type.

In its sample, this clonotype was seen many times. Its antigen remains unidentified. CDR1 and CDR2 (germline): SGHVS, FQNEAQ. The CDR3 extends over 14 amino acids. The V gene lost 6 bases and the J gene lost 5 bases, with 14 bases spanning the gap. TCRdb independently ran MiXCR on the reads; one entry per CDR3 protein. The table lists 680,000 or so distinct CDR3 sequences, around 32% of them singletons, with about 18% in the top ten. The receptor's source is a human donor in good health (CMV status not recorded). Some clones in this sample may be carry-over from other donors' samples. The source was cultured PBMCs, collected from culture after CMV antigen stimulation. The gene calls are TRBV7-8 and TRBJ2-1; D perhaps matches TRBD2 (6 bases). The CDR3 DNA reads TGTGCCAGCAGGCGACTAGAGAGGAACAATGAGCAGTTCTTC. The encoded protein is CASRRLERNNEQFF. Filled out from reference TRBV7-8 and TRBJ2-1, the complete variable domain reads GAGVSQSPRYKVAKRGQDVALRCDPISGHVSLFWYQQALGQGPEFLTYFQNEAQLDKSGLPSDRFFAERPEGSVSTLKIQRTQQEDSAVYLCASRRLERNNEQFFGPGTRLTVL.